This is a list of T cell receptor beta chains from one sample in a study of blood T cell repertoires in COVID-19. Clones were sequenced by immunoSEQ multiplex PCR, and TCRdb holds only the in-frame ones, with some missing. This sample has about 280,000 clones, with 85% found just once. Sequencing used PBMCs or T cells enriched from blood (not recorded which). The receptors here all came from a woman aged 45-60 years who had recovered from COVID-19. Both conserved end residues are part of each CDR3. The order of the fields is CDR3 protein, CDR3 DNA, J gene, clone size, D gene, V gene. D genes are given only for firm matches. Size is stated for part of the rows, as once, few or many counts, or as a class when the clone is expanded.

CDR3: CASSPERYAGGALNIQYF; DNA: TGTGCCAGCAGCCCAGAGAGGTACGCGGGAGGCGCTTTAAACATTCAGTACTTC; J: TRBJ2-4; size: .; D: TRBD2; V: TRBV11-2
CDR3: CATKGQGSPEQFF; DNA: TGTGCCACGAAGGGACAAGGGAGCCCTGAGCAGTTCTTC; J: TRBJ2-1; size: few; D: .; V: TRBV19
CDR3: CASRARGFTEAFF; DNA: TGTGCCAGCAGGGCCAGGGGATTCACTGAAGCTTTCTTT; J: TRBJ1-1; size: few; D: .; V: TRBV6-5
CDR3: CASSSEGSSYNSPLHF; DNA: TGTGCCAGCAGCTCGGAGGGGAGCTCCTATAATTCACCCCTCCACTTT; J: TRBJ1-6; size: .; D: .; V: TRBV7-2
CDR3: CAWSHAGPAQPQHF; DNA: TGTGCCTGGAGTCACGCAGGGCCGGCTCAGCCCCAGCATTTT; J: TRBJ1-5; size: once; D: .; V: TRBV30
CDR3: CASSSPGQGNIQYF; DNA: TGCGCCAGCAGCTCGCCGGGACAGGGAAACATTCAGTACTTC; J: TRBJ2-4; size: .; D: TRBD1; V: TRBV5-1
CDR3: CAWSSGRENSPLHF; DNA: TGTGCCTGGAGTTCTGGACGGGAAAATTCACCCCTCCACTTT; J: TRBJ1-6; size: .; D: .; V: TRBV30
CDR3: CASSRSGQGQPQHF; DNA: TGTGCCAGCTCACGTTCAGGCCAGGGACAGCCCCAGCATTTT; J: TRBJ1-5; size: .; D: .; V: TRBV18
CDR3: CASSTDRDRGRETQYF; DNA: TGTGCCAGTAGTACCGACCGGGACAGGGGGCGGGAGACCCAGTACTTC; J: TRBJ2-5; size: .; D: TRBD1; V: TRBV19
CDR3: CASSLGDQETQYF; DNA: TGTGCCAGCAGCTTGGGCGACCAAGAGACCCAGTACTTC; J: TRBJ2-5; size: .; D: .; V: TRBV11-3